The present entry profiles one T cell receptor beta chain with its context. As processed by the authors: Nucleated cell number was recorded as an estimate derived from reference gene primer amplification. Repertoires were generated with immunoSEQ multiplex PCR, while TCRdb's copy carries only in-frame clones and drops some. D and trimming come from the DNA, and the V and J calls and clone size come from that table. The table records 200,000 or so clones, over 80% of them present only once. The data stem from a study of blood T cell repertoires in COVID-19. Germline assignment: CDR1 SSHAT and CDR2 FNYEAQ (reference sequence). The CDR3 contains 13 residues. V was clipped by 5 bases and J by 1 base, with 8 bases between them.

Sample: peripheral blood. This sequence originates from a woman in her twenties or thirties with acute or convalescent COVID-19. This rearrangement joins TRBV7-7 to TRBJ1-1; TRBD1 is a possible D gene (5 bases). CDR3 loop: CASSLQENTEAFF. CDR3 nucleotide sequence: TGTGCCAGCAGCCTACAGGAGAACACTGAAGCTTTCTTT.